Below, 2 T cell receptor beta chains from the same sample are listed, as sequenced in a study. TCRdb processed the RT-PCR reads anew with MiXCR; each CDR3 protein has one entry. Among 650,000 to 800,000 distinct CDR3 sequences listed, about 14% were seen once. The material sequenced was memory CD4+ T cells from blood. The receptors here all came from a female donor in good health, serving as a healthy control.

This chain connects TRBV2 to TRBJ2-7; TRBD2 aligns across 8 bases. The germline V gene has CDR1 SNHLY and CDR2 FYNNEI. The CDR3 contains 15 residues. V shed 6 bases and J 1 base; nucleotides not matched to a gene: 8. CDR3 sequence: CASRVGGASSYEQYF. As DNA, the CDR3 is TGTGCCAGCAGAGTCGGGGGGGCCTCTTCCTACGAGCAGTACTTC.

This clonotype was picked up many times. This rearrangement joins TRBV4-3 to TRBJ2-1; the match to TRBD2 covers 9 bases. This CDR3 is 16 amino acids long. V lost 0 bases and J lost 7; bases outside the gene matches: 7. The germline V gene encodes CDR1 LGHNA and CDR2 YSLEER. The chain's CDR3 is CASSQEAGLAWNEQFF. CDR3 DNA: TGCGCCAGCAGCCAAGAGGCTGGACTAGCGTGGAATGAGCAGTTCTTC.